This record looks at one T cell receptor beta chain sequence and its context. No antigen is known for it. A much larger clone is a single base away; this may be a read error. TCRdb redid the calling of the RT-PCR reads with MiXCR, one entry per CDR3 protein. The sample lists a few hundred thousand distinct CDR3 sequences, approximately 21% seen once, with 9% to 12% in the top ten. This specimen belongs to a study of response to subunit inactivated influenza vaccine. The study's findings and limits: New T cells are recruited in small numbers by each seasonal influenza vaccination, according to the authors' suggestion.

The V gene's germline CDR1 is SEHNR and CDR2 FQNEAQ (reference sequence). With 7 bases removed from V and 4 bases from J, the gap between germline ends came to 19 bases. The CDR3 is 15 residues long. The receptor was derived from a man aged 45 to 75 who received an inactivated influenza vaccine. The V gene is TRBV7-9, the J gene TRBJ1-1, with D perhaps matching TRBD1 (5 bases). The sequences come from PBMCs from blood, collected approximately 20 months after vaccination. CDR3 DNA sequence: TGTGCCAGCAACGACAGCAGGGTGTACGGCACTGAAGCTTTCTTT. Amino acid sequence: CASNDSRVYGTEAFF.